This entry features one T cell receptor (beta chain) sequence. These data come from a study of T cells in Graves' hyperthyroidism and ophthalmopathy. The CDR3 has 13 amino acids. Germline-derived CDR1 and CDR2 are SGDLS and YYNGEE. V shed 4 bases, J shed 5 bases, and the junction held 5 bases outside the gene matches. The investigators amplified TCR beta CDR3 regions from RNA transcripts. The HTBI primer set served for first-round RT-PCR of the TCR CDR3. MiXCR, applied by TCRdb to the multiplex PCR reads, yields one record per CDR3 protein. This table has about 360,000 distinct CDR3 sequences, around an eighth appearing once.

Sequencing used blood. The clonotype originates from a man aged 25-40 years with Graves' hyperthyroidism that later progressed to Graves' ophthalmopathy. This chain links TRBV9 with TRBJ2-7; 8 bases agree with TRBD1. CDR3 residues: CASSTQGAHEQYF. The CDR3 nucleotides are TGTGCCAGCAGCACCCAGGGGGCACACGAGCAGTACTTC. Full variable domain (remainder filled in from reference TRBV9 and TRBJ2-7): DSGVTQTPKHLITATGQRVTLRCSPRSGDLSVYWYQQSLDQGLQFLIQYYNGEERAKGNILERFSAQQFPDLHSELNLSSLELGDSALYFCASSTQGAHEQYFGPGTRLTVT.